This paragraph covers one TCR beta chain sequence. Its antigen remains unknown. Trimming cost V 3 bases and J 5 bases; bases outside gene matches: 5. CDR1 is SEHNR, CDR2 FQNEAQ, per germline (reference sequence). CDR3 length: 14 residues. Assay used: immunoSEQ multiplex PCR; TCRdb lists only in-frame clones, some missing. The table has about 240,000 clones, approximately 90% seen once. The data stem from a study of cytomegalovirus exposure and HLA in healthy donors. Study-wide context: A subsequent analysis reported that the roughly 120 validation repertoires were produced on the same platform that had also been used for the 600 to 700 first-cohort repertoires. Study outcomes and limitations: In vitro assays verified that a few CMV-associated chains recognized CMV antigens specifically.

The rearrangement uses TRBV7-9 and TRBJ1-1; 8 nucleotides align to TRBD1. The sequencing sample was made of PBMCs. The TCR sequence derives from a man in his late teens or twenties in good health and CMV-seronegative. The CDR3 coding sequence is TGTGCCAGCAGCTTCTCAGGGGGCAATACTGAAGCTTTCTTT. Its translation is CASSFSGGNTEAFF.